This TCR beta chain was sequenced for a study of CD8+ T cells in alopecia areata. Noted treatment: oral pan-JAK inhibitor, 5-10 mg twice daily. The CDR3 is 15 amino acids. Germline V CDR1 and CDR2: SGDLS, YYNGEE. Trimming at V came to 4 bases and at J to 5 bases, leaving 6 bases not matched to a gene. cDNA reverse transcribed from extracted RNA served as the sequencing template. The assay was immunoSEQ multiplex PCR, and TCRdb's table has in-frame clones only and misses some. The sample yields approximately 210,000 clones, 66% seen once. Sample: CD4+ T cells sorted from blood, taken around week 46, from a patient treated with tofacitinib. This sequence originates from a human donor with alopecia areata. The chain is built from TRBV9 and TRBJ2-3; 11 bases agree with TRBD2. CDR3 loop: CASSSLGTSGDTQYF. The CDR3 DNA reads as TGTGCCAGCAGCTCCCTCGGGACTAGCGGAGATACGCAGTATTTT.